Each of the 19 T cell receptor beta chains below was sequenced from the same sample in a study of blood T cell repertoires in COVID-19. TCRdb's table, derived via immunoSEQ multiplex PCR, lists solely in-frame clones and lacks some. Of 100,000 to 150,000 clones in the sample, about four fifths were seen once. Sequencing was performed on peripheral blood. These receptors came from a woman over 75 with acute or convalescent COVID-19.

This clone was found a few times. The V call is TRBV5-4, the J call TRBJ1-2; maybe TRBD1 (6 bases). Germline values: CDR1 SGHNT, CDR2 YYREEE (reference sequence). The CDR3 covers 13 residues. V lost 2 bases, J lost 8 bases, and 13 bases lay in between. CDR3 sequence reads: CASSLTGLRGYTF. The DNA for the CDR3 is TGTGCCAGCAGCTTAACAGGGTTGAGGGGCTACACCTTC.

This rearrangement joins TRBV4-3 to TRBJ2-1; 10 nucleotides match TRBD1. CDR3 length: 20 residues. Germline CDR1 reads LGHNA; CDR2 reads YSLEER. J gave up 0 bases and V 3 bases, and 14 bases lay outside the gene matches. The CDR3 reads CASSHPPGTGALSSYNEQFF. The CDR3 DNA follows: TGCGCCAGCAGCCACCCTCCCGGGACAGGGGCCTTGAGCTCCTACAATGAGCAGTTCTTC.

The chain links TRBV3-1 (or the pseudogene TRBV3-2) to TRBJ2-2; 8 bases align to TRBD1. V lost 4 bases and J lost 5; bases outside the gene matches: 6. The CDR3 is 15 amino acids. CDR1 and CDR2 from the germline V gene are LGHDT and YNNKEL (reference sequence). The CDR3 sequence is CASSRDRGGTGELFF. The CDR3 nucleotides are TGTGCCAGCAGCCGCGACAGGGGTGGTACCGGGGAGCTGTTTTTT.

The CDR3 DNA reads as TGTGCCAGTAGTGGGACTTGGGCCACAGATACGCAGTATTTT. Encoded protein: CASSGTWATDTQYF. The chain links TRBV19 to TRBJ2-3, with D perhaps TRBD2 (6 bases). V gave up 5 bases and J gave up 2 bases, with 11 bases separating them. The CDR3 totals 14 residues. Germline V lookup: CDR1 LNHDA, CDR2 SQIVND (reference sequence).

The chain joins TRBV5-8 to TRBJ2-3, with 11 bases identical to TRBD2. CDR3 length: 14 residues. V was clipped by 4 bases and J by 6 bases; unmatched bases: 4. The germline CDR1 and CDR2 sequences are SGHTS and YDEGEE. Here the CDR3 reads CASSTRTSGDTQYF. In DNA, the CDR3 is TGTGCCAGCAGCACACGGACTAGCGGGGATACGCAGTATTTT.

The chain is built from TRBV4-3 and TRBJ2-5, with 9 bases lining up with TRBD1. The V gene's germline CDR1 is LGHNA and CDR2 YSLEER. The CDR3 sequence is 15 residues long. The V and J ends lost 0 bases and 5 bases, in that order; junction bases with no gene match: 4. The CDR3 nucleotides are TGCGCCAGCAGCCAAGAACAGGGGGCGCGGGAGACCCAGTACTTC. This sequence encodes CASSQEQGARETQYF.

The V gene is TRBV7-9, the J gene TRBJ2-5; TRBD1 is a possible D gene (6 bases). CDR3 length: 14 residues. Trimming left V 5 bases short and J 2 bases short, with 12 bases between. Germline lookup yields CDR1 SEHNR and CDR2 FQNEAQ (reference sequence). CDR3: CASSAGQKQETQYF. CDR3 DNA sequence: TGTGCCAGCAGCGCCGGACAGAAACAAGAGACCCAGTACTTC.

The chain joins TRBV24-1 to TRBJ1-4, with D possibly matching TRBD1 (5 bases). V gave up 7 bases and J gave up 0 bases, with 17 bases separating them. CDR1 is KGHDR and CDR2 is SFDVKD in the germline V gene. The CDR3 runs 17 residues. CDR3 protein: CATSPDTSPATNEKLFF. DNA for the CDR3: TGTGCCACCAGCCCGGACACCTCACCAGCAACTAATGAAAAACTGTTTTTT.

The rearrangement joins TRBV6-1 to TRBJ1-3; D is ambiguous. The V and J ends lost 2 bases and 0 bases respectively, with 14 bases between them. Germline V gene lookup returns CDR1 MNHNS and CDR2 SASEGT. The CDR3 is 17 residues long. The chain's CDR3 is CASSERAGSPSGNTIYF. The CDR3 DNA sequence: TGTGCCAGCAGTGAACGGGCGGGCTCCCCCTCTGGAAACACCATATATTTT.

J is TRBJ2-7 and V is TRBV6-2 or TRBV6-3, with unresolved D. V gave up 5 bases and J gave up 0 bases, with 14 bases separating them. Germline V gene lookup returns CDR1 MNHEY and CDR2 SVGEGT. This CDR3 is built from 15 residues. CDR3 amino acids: CASSHPASSSYEQYF. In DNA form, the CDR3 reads TGTGCCAGCAGTCACCCAGCGTCTAGCTCCTACGAGCAGTACTTC.

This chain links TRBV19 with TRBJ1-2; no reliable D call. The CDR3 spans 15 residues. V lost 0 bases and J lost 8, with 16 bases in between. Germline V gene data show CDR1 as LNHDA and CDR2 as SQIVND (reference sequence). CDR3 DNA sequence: TGTGCCAGTAGTATAGATAGTAGGCCCTCAGGAGGCTACACCTTC. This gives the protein CASSIDSRPSGGYTF.

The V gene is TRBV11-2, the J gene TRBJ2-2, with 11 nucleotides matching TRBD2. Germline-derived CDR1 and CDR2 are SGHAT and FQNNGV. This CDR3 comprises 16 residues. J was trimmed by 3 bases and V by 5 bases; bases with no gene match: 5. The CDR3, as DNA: TGTGCCAGCAGCCTGACTAGCGGGACCTACACCGGGGAGCTGTTTTTT. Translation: CASSLTSGTYTGELFF.

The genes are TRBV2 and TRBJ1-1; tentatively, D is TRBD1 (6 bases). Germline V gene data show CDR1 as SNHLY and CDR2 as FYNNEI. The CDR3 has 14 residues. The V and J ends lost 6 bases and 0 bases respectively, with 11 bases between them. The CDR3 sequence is CASSLRQVNTEAFF. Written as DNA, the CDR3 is TGTGCCAGCAGCCTGAGACAGGTGAACACTGAAGCTTTCTTT.

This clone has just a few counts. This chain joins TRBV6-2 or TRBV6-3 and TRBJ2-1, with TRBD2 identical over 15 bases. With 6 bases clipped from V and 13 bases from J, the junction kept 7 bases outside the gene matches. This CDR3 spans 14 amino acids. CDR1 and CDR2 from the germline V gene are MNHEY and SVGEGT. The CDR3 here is CASSPGLAGGDQFF. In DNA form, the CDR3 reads TGTGCCAGCAGCCCCGGACTAGCGGGGGGGGACCAGTTCTTC.

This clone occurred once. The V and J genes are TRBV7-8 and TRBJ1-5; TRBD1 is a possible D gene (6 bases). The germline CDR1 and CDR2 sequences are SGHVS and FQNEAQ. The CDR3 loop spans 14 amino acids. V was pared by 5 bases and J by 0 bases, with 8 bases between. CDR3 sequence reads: CASSRTDSNQPQHF. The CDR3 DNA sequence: TGTGCCAGCAGCCGGACAGATAGCAATCAGCCCCAGCATTTT.

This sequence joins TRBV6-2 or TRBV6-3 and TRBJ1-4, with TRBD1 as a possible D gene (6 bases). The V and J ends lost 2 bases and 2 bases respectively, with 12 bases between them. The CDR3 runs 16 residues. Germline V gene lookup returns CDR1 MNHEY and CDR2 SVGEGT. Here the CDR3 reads CASSYGGRGTNEKLFF. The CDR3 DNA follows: TGTGCCAGCAGTTACGGGGGGAGGGGGACTAATGAAAAACTGTTTTTT.

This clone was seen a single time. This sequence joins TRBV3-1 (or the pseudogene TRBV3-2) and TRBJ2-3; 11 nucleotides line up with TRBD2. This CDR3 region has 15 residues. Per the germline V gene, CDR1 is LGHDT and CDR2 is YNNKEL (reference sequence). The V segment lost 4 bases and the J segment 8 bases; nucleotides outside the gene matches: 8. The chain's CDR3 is CASSPLAGGPITQYF. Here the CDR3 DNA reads TGTGCCAGCAGCCCCCTAGCGGGGGGACCCATTACGCAGTATTTT.

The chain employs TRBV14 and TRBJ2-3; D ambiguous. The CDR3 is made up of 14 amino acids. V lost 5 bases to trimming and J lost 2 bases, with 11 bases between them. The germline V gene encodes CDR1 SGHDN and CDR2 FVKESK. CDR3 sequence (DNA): TGTGCCAGCAGCGATAGTCTTCCCACAGATACGCAGTATTTT. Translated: CASSDSLPTDTQYF.

CDR3: CASSATGGGNQPQHF. The CDR3 DNA follows: TGTGCCAGCAGCGCGACAGGGGGAGGCAATCAGCCCCAGCATTTT. V is TRBV6-5 and J is TRBJ1-5; 9 nucleotides agree with TRBD1. CDR3 size: 15 residues. The J segment lost 2 bases and the V segment lost 6 bases, leaving 5 bases of the junction unmatched. The germline V gene encodes CDR1 MNHEY and CDR2 SVGAGI.